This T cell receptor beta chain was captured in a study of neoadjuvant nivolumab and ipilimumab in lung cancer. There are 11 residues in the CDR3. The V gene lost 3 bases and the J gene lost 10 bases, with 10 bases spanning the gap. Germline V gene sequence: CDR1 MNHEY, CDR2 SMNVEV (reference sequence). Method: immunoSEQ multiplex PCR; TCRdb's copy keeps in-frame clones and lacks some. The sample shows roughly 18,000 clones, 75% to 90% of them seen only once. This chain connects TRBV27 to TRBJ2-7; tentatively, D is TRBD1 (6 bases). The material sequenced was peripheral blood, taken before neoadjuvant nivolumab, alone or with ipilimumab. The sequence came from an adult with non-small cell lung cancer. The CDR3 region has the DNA TGTGCCAGCAGTTTCGGACAGAGACAGTACTTC. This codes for CASSFGQRQYF.